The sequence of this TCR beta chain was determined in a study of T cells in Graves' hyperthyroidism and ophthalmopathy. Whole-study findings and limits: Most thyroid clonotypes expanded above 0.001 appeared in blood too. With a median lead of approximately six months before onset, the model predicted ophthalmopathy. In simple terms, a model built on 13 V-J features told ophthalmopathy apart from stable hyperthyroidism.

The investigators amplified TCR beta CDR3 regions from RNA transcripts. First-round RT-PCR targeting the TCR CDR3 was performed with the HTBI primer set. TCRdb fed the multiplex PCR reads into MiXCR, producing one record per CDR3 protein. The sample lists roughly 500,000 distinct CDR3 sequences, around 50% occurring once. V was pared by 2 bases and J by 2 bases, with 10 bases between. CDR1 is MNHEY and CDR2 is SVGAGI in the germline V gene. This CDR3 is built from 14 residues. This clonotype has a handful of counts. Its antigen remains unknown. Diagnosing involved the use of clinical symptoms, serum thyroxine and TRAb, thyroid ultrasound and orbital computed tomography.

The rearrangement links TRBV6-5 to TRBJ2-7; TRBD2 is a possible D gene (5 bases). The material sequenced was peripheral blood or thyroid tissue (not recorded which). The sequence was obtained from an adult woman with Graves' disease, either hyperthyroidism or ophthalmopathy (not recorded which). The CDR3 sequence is CASSYQRPAYEQYF. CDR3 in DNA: TGTGCCAGCAGTTACCAGCGGCCAGCCTACGAGCAGTACTTC.